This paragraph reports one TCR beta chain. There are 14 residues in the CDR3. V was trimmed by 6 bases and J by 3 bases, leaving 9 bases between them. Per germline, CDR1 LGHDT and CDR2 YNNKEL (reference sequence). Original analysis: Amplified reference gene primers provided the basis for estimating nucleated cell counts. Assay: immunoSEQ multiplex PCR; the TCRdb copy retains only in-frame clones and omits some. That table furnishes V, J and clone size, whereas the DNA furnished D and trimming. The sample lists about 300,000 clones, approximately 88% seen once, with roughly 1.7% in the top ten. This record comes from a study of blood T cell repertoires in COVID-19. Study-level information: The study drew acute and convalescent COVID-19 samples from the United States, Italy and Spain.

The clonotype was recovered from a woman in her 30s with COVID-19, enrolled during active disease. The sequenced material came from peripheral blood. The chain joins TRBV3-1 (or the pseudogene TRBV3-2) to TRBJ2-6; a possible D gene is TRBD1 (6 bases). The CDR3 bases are TGTGCCAGCAGTCAGGGGCGTGGGGCCAACGTCCTGACTTTC. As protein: CASSQGRGANVLTF.